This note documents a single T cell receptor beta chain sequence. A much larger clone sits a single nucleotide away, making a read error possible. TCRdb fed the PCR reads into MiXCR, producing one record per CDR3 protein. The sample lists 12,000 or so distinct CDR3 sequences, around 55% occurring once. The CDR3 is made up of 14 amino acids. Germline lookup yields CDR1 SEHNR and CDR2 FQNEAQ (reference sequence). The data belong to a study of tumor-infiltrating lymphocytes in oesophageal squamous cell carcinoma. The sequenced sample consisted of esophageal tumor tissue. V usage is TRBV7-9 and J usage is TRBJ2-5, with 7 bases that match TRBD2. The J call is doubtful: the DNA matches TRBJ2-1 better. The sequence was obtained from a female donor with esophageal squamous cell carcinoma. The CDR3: CASRKTSAQETQFF. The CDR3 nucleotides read TGTGCCAGCAGGAAAACTAGCGCTCAAGAGACCCAGTTCTTC.